Listed here are 27 T cell receptor beta chains from one sample, sequenced in a study of OX40 agonist ivuxolimab in advanced cancers. The repertoire was sequenced with immunoSEQ multiplex PCR; TCRdb's copy has only in-frame clones and lacks some. Among 85,000 to 90,000 clones listed, more than 80% were seen once. The source material was CD4+ or CD8+ T cells sorted from blood, sampled in a trial of the OX40 agonist ivuxolimab. The receptors come from an adult with an advanced solid tumor such as melanoma, head and neck, liver or kidney cancer.

The CDR3 region is CASSLHGSTEAFF. DNA for the CDR3: TGTGCCAGCAGCCTGCACGGTAGCACTGAAGCTTTCTTT. This rearrangement joins TRBV11-2 to TRBJ1-1; D is unclear. Germline V gene lookup returns CDR1 SGHAT and CDR2 FQNNGV. The CDR3 has 13 amino acids. V was pared by 5 bases and J by 4 bases, with 11 bases between.

This clone was found a few times. The gene calls are TRBV28 and TRBJ2-1, with TRBD1 identical over 10 bases. The V and J ends lost 6 bases and 4 bases, in that order; junction bases with no gene match: 6. This CDR3 is 15 amino acids long. Germline values: CDR1 MDHEN, CDR2 SYDVKM. The CDR3, as DNA: TGTGCCAGCAGCACGACAGGGGGCCGATACAATGAGCAGTTCTTC. Translating gives CASSTTGGRYNEQFF.

The rearrangement joins TRBV28 to TRBJ2-7; no firm D call. V was cut by 2 bases and J by 5 bases, with 13 bases left in between. Germline lookup yields CDR1 MDHEN and CDR2 SYDVKM. The length of the CDR3 is 14 residues. CDR3 sequence reads: CASSLVPGRDEQYF. The DNA for the CDR3 is TGTGCCAGCAGTTTAGTCCCAGGACGAGACGAGCAGTACTTC.

The chain employs TRBV10-3 and TRBJ2-1; 11 positions agree with TRBD2. Germline loops: CDR1 ENHRY, CDR2 SYGVKD. J gave up 0 bases and V 3 bases, and 7 bases lay outside the gene matches. This CDR3 is 18 amino acids long. Here the CDR3 reads CAISDLAGGRSSYNEQFF. CDR3 DNA sequence: TGTGCCATCAGTGACCTAGCGGGGGGCCGCAGCTCCTACAATGAGCAGTTCTTC.

The chain is built from TRBV19 and TRBJ1-2; D might be TRBD1 (5 bases). The CDR3 spans 17 residues. Trimming took off 2 bases at V and 7 bases at J, with 23 bases between the two ends. Germline V CDR1 and CDR2: LNHDA, SQIVND (reference sequence). The CDR3 loop reads CASSITGLSGYTSGYTF. The CDR3 coding sequence is TGTGCCAGTAGTATAACGGGACTTTCTGGCTACACCTCTGGCTACACCTTC. Drawing the rest from reference TRBV19 and TRBJ1-2, the complete variable domain is DGGITQSPKYLFRKEGQNVTLSCEQNLNHDAMYWYRQDPGQGLRLIYYSQIVNDFQKGDIAEGYSVSREKKESFPLTVTSAQKNPTAFYLCASSITGLSGYTSGYTFGSGTRLTVV.

The chain employs TRBV4-1 and TRBJ2-4, with D tentatively TRBD2 (6 bases). Between the trimmed V and J ends, which lost 0 bases and 6 bases, there was a span of 21 bases. The CDR3 sequence is 18 residues long. Germline loops: CDR1 MGHRA, CDR2 YSYEKL. CDR3: CASSQENPSEYRGNIQYF. The CDR3 coding sequence is TGCGCCAGCAGCCAAGAAAACCCTAGCGAGTACCGGGGAAACATTCAGTACTTC.

This chain connects TRBV5-4 to TRBJ2-7; 8 positions agree with TRBD1. CDR1 is SGHNT, CDR2 YYREEE, per germline (reference sequence). This CDR3 spans 15 amino acids. The trim removed 4 bases at V and 2 bases at J, leaving 8 bases unmatched. The CDR3 spells CASSRGGQGTYEQYV. DNA of the CDR3: TGTGCCAGCAGCCGGGGAGGACAGGGTACCTACGAGCAGTACGTC.

This chain joins TRBV10-3 and TRBJ2-2; 13 bases agree with TRBD2. V lost 8 bases, J lost 1 base, and 4 bases stayed unmatched. Germline V gene sequence: CDR1 ENHRY, CDR2 SYGVKD. The length of the CDR3 is 16 residues. This chain's CDR3 is CAIARLAGGNTGELFF. The CDR3 DNA reads as TGTGCCATCGCCCGACTAGCGGGGGGGAACACCGGGGAGCTGTTTTTT.

The CDR3 region is CASSLGLQGNEKLFF. In DNA, the CDR3 is TGCGCCAGCAGCTTGGGGCTCCAGGGCAATGAAAAACTGTTTTTT. The chain is built from TRBV5-1 and TRBJ1-4; D possibly corresponds to TRBD1 (5 bases). Germline assignment: CDR1 SGHRS and CDR2 YFSETQ. Trimming took off 0 bases at V and 5 bases at J, with 11 bases between the two ends. The CDR3 consists of 15 residues. Full variable domain (remainder filled in from reference TRBV5-1 and TRBJ1-4): KAGVTQTPRYLIKTRGQQVTLSCSPISGHRSVSWYQQTPGQGLQFLFEYFSETQRNKGNFPGRFSGRQFSNSRSEMNVSTLELGDSALYLCASSLGLQGNEKLFFGSGTQLSVL.

CDR3 in DNA: TGTGCCAGCAGCTTATTCTCTGGCCCCTATGGCTACACCTTC. Translated: CASSLFSGPYGYTF. The chain uses TRBV5-8 and TRBJ1-2; no clear D gene. There are 14 residues in the CDR3. Germline V CDR1 and CDR2: SGHTS, YDEGEE. Trimming stripped 2 bases from V and 4 bases from J, with 12 bases between.

The V gene is TRBV1, the J gene TRBJ1-1. TRBV1 is deemed a pseudogene. There are 15 residues in the CDR3. The CDR3 DNA follows: TGCACCAGCAGCCCCAAGGACGCCTTGAACACTGAAGCTTTCTTT. Encoded protein: CTSSPKDALNTEAFF.

The gene calls are TRBV6-5 and TRBJ1-6; D not certain. There are 14 residues in the CDR3. The germline V and J ends were trimmed by 5 bases and 14 bases, with 19 bases remaining between them. CDR1 is MNHEY, CDR2 SVGAGI, per germline. CDR3 residues: CASSEPGRPTALHF. In DNA, the CDR3 is TGTGCCAGCAGTGAGCCGGGCCGACCTACGGCCCTCCACTTT.

The chain recombines TRBV11-2 with TRBJ1-4; a weak D match, TRBD1 (6 bases). This CDR3 comprises 14 residues. Germline assignment: CDR1 SGHAT and CDR2 FQNNGV. For the CDR3, the DNA is TGTGCTTCAGCCGTCGGGGGGCAGGGAGAAAAACTGTTTTTT. As protein: CASAVGGQGEKLFF.

This clone was seen just once. This sequence joins TRBV5-1 and TRBJ2-5, with TRBD2 matching over 9 bases. From germline, CDR1 is SGHRS and CDR2 YFSETQ. V shed 0 bases, J shed 5 bases, and the junction held 8 bases outside the gene matches. The CDR3 extends over 16 amino acids. CDR3 loop: CASSLVLAGVGETQYF. The CDR3 DNA is TGCGCCAGCAGCTTGGTTTTAGCGGGGGTCGGCGAGACCCAGTACTTC.

The CDR3 loop is CASSQDPRVGAGYGYTF. In DNA form, the CDR3 reads TGCGCCAGCAGCCAAGATCCCAGGGTCGGTGCTGGATATGGCTACACCTTC. The chain combines TRBV4-3 with TRBJ1-2; weak D call: TRBD1 (5 bases). The V and J ends lost 0 bases and 5 bases respectively, with 19 bases between them. The CDR3 spans 17 residues. The germline V gene has CDR1 LGHNA and CDR2 YSLEER.

J is TRBJ2-3 and V is TRBV6-6; D gene unclear. The V gene lost 5 bases and the J gene lost 6 bases, with 6 bases spanning the gap. The germline V gene has CDR1 MNHNY and CDR2 SVGAGI (reference sequence). The CDR3 spans 11 residues. The CDR3 loop reads CASSRSDTQYF. CDR3 nucleotide sequence: TGTGCCAGCAGTCGGAGTGATACGCAGTATTTT.

The chain links TRBV10-3 to TRBJ2-1; TRBD2 might be the D (5 bases). The CDR3 has 16 amino acids. The germline CDR1 and CDR2 sequences are ENHRY and SYGVKD. Trimming cost V 4 bases and J 4 bases, with 17 bases left between them. CDR3 sequence: CAISVASGNLYNEQFF. Here the CDR3 DNA reads TGTGCCATCAGTGTTGCGAGCGGAAATTTGTACAATGAGCAGTTCTTC.

In this sample, this clone turned up once. The CDR3 region is CASSLAFRASNEKLFF. For the CDR3, the DNA is TGTGCCAGCAGCTTAGCCTTCAGGGCCTCTAATGAAAAACTGTTTTTT. The chain employs TRBV7-9 and TRBJ1-4; maybe TRBD1 (5 bases). From germline, CDR1 is SEHNR and CDR2 FQNEAQ (reference sequence). The CDR3 is 16 amino acids. V lost 0 bases to trimming and J lost 3 bases, with 11 bases between them.

The V call is TRBV29-1, the J call TRBJ2-3, with D unresolved. The CDR3 runs to 14 residues. CDR1 and CDR2 from the germline V gene are SQVTM and ANQGSEA. The V gene lost 7 bases and the J gene lost 3 bases, with 17 bases spanning the gap. DNA for the CDR3: TGCAGCGCCACTGACATTCAAAGGACAGATACGCAGTATTTT. The encoded protein is CSATDIQRTDTQYF.

This clone appeared a single time. This chain uses TRBV9 with TRBJ1-2; weak D call: TRBD1 (5 bases). V lost 0 bases to trimming and J lost 6 bases, with 15 bases between them. This CDR3 region has 15 residues. Germline CDR1 and CDR2: SGDLS and YYNGEE. CDR3 in amino acids: CASSVGPGPGDGYTF. As DNA, the CDR3 is TGTGCCAGCAGCGTAGGGCCGGGACCGGGGGATGGCTACACCTTC. Looking up the rest from reference TRBV9 and TRBJ1-2 gives the full variable domain: DSGVTQTPKHLITATGQRVTLRCSPRSGDLSVYWYQQSLDQGLQFLIQYYNGEERAKGNILERFSAQQFPDLHSELNLSSLELGDSALYFCASSVGPGPGDGYTFGSGTRLTVV.

The chain links TRBV6-4 to TRBJ1-2; TRBD1 aligns across 8 bases. The CDR3 contains 14 residues. Trimming cost V 4 bases and J 4 bases; bases outside gene matches: 5. Germline V lookup: CDR1 MRHNA, CDR2 SNTAGT. The CDR3 sequence: CASSGAGGGYGYTF. The CDR3 DNA reads as TGTGCCAGCAGTGGGGCAGGGGGCGGCTATGGCTACACCTTC.

The V call is TRBV5-1, the J call TRBJ1-1; 8 bases fit TRBD1. The CDR3 is 15 residues long. Germline V gene lookup returns CDR1 SGHRS and CDR2 YFSETQ. Germline trimming cut 3 bases from V and 0 bases from J; bases unmatched to any gene: 4. CDR3: CASSSTGDMNTEAFF. The CDR3 nucleotides are TGCGCCAGCAGCTCGACAGGGGATATGAACACTGAAGCTTTCTTT.

V gene TRBV5-1 combines with J gene TRBJ1-5; D perhaps matches TRBD1 (6 bases). Trimming removed 0 bases from V and 7 bases from J, with 11 bases in between. The CDR3 contains 14 residues. Germline CDR1 is SGHRS and CDR2 is YFSETQ. The CDR3 nucleotides read TGCGCCAGCAGCTTGGGGGGGCCAGGGCAGCCCCAGCATTTT. This gives the protein CASSLGGPGQPQHF.

V and J are TRBV5-1 and TRBJ2-1; no clear D. The CDR3 is made up of 14 amino acids. V gave up 1 base and J gave up 7 bases, with 12 bases separating them. Germline V gene lookup returns CDR1 SGHRS and CDR2 YFSETQ. CDR3 in amino acids: CASSLLKGKNEQFF. The CDR3 DNA reads TGCGCCAGCAGCTTGTTAAAGGGAAAAAATGAGCAGTTCTTC.

The CDR3 here is CASSEGSASGAQDTQYF. DNA of the CDR3: TGCGCCAGCAGTGAGGGTAGTGCTAGCGGGGCTCAAGATACGCAGTATTTT. This sequence joins TRBV10-1 and TRBJ2-3; 9 bases map to TRBD2. Per germline, CDR1 WNHNN and CDR2 SYGVQD (reference sequence). CDR3 length: 17 residues. The ends lost 2 bases at V and 5 bases at J; junction bases unmatched: 11.

About this clone itself: A clone one base away is much larger, so this may be a read error. The V and J genes are TRBV5-6 and TRBJ1-1; D is uncertain. Germline V gene sequence: CDR1 SGHDT, CDR2 YYEEEE. The length of the CDR3 is 14 residues. The CDR3 sequence: CASSLLQRNAEAFF. The CDR3 DNA reads as TGTGCCAGCAGCTTGCTACAAAGGAACGCTGAAGCTTTCTTT.

This sequence joins TRBV20-1 and TRBJ2-3, with unresolved D. Trimming cost V 3 bases and J 12 bases, with 13 bases left between them. This CDR3 is built from 11 residues. Germline CDR1 DFQATT, CDR2 SNEGSKA (reference sequence). This CDR3 is CSARDVPTQYF. CDR3 bases: TGCAGTGCTAGGGATGTCCCGACCCAGTATTTT.